The 27 T cell receptor beta chains reported below all come from one sample, sequenced in a study of blood T cell repertoires in COVID-19. The method was immunoSEQ multiplex PCR; TCRdb's version includes in-frame clones alone and lacks a portion of them. The data contain 150,000 to 190,000 clones, approximately 91% of them singletons. Sequencing input: peripheral blood. The source is a woman aged 70-85 years with acute or convalescent COVID-19.

This chain connects TRBV6-5 to TRBJ2-5; TRBD2 is a possible D gene (5 bases). Trimming took off 0 bases at V and 1 base at J, with 9 bases between the two ends. The CDR3 runs 15 residues. Germline CDR1 reads MNHEY; CDR2 reads SVGAGI. The CDR3 DNA sequence: TGTGCCAGCAGTTACTCGAGCGGCTTCCAAGAGACCCAGTACTTC. It codes for CASSYSSGFQETQYF.

The J gene is TRBJ1-2, the V gene TRBV10-3, with 7 bases fitting TRBD1. The CDR3 length is 14 residues. Germline CDR1 ENHRY, CDR2 SYGVKD. After removal of 4 bases from V and 6 bases from J, the junction contained 8 bases not matched to a gene. CDR3 bases: TGTGCCATCAGTGCAGCAGGGGGATTGGATGGCTACACCTTC. Amino acid sequence: CAISAAGGLDGYTF.

On this clone: The germline gene is not matched at one end of the junction; a read error may be the cause. V and J are TRBV7-9 and TRBJ2-1, with D perhaps TRBD2 (5 bases). Germline V gene data show CDR1 as SEHNR and CDR2 as FQNEAQ (reference sequence). The CDR3 has 12 amino acids. The CDR3 sequence: CASSASQAGGIF. In nucleotides, the CDR3 is TGTGCCAGCAGCGCCAGTCAGGCGGGTGGGATCTTC.

V usage is TRBV30 and J usage is TRBJ2-2; 7 bases map to TRBD2. V dropped 3 bases and J dropped 4; count of bases not matched to a gene: 5. CDR3 length equals 14 residues. Looked up from germline, CDR1 is GTSNPN and CDR2 is SVGIG (reference sequence). This CDR3 is CAWRISGGTGELFF. The CDR3 coding sequence is TGTGCCTGGAGAATATCGGGGGGCACCGGGGAGCTGTTTTTT.

This chain uses TRBV19 with TRBJ1-2; D is undetermined. The length of the CDR3 is 15 residues. Germline-derived CDR1 and CDR2 are LNHDA and SQIVND (reference sequence). V was cut by 3 bases and J by 4 bases, with 15 bases left in between. The DNA of the CDR3 is TGTGCCAGTAGTATTAAGGAGGGTGAAGTCTATGGCTACACCTTC. This gives the protein CASSIKEGEVYGYTF.

V usage is TRBV2 and J usage is TRBJ2-5; maybe TRBD2 (5 bases). The CDR3 runs to 15 residues. Germline V CDR1 and CDR2: SNHLY, FYNNEI. V lost 4 bases and J lost 5, with 17 bases in between. DNA for the CDR3: TGTGCCAGCAGTGTACCACTCGGGGTCCGCGAGACCCAGTACTTC. Protein product: CASSVPLGVRETQYF.

The chain joins TRBV11-3 to TRBJ2-2, with 8 positions matching TRBD1. Germline V gives CDR1 SGHNT, CDR2 YENEEA. The CDR3 is 15 residues long. Losses at the gene ends were 2 bases for V and 7 bases for J; bases not matched to a gene: 6. The CDR3 reads CASSLQGAGSGELFF. CDR3 bases: TGTGCCAGCAGCTTACAGGGGGCTGGGAGCGGGGAGCTGTTTTTT.

This chain uses TRBV10-1 with TRBJ2-5; TRBD1 matches 7 bases. Germline V CDR1 and CDR2: WNHNN, SYGVQD (reference sequence). V lost 3 bases to trimming and J lost 6 bases; unmatched junction nucleotides: 7. CDR3 length: 14 residues. The CDR3 DNA reads as TGCGCCAGCAGTGAATCGACAGGGCAAAAGACCCAGTACTTC. Protein product: CASSESTGQKTQYF.

The V gene is TRBV9, the J gene TRBJ2-5; D is perhaps TRBD2 (6 bases). V shed 0 bases and J shed 5 bases, with 14 bases lying between them. Germline loops: CDR1 SGDLS, CDR2 YYNGEE. The CDR3 length is 15 residues. The CDR3 DNA sequence: TGTGCCAGCAGCGTAGGGTTATCGGGGAGGGAGACCCAGTACTTC. As protein: CASSVGLSGRETQYF.

The V gene is TRBV24-1, the J gene TRBJ1-2, with 8 bases matching TRBD1. The ends lost 4 bases at V and 8 bases at J; junction bases unmatched: 11. In germline, CDR1 is KGHDR, CDR2 SFDVKD. CDR3 length: 15 amino acids. The CDR3 loop reads CATSDTAQGAWGYTF. The DNA of the CDR3 is TGTGCCACCAGTGACACCGCCCAGGGGGCATGGGGCTACACCTTC.

This chain uses TRBV3-1 (or the pseudogene TRBV3-2) with TRBJ2-1; 11 nucleotides agree with TRBD1. J was trimmed by 5 bases and V by 6 bases; bases with no gene match: 6. CDR3 length equals 15 residues. The germline CDR1 and CDR2 sequences are LGHDT and YNNKEL (reference sequence). CDR3 nucleotide sequence: TGTGCCAGCAGACTCCGGACAGGGGGCCACAATGAGCAGTTCTTC. As protein: CASRLRTGGHNEQFF.

The chain joins TRBV5-1 to TRBJ2-5, with 8 bases lining up with TRBD2. Germline V gene data show CDR1 as SGHRS and CDR2 as YFSETQ. The length of the CDR3 is 14 residues. J gave up 3 bases and V 1 base, and 2 bases lay outside the gene matches. CDR3 coding DNA: TGCGCCAGCAGCTTGAGCGGGGGAAAAGAGACCCAGTACTTC. Translated: CASSLSGGKETQYF.

The rearrangement uses TRBV7-2 and TRBJ2-7, with 9 bases that match TRBD2. Germline CDR1 and CDR2: SGHTA and FQGNSA. V trimming: 1 base; J trimming: 3 bases; junction bases outside the gene matches: 7. The CDR3 contains 16 residues. The chain's CDR3 is CASSLGGGATGYEQYF. CDR3 bases: TGTGCCAGCAGCTTAGGCGGGGGGGCGACAGGCTACGAGCAGTACTTC.

The rearrangement joins TRBV5-5 to TRBJ2-3, with 9 nucleotides matching TRBD1. The CDR3 totals 15 residues. V trimming: 4 bases; J trimming: 5 bases; junction bases outside the gene matches: 8. Germline V gene lookup returns CDR1 SGHKS and CDR2 YYEKEE (reference sequence). In DNA, the CDR3 is TGTGCCAGCAGCCCCAGGACAGGGGTCCAAGATACGCAGTATTTT. Translating gives CASSPRTGVQDTQYF.

The rearrangement joins TRBV6-6 to TRBJ2-5, with D maybe TRBD2 (6 bases). This CDR3 is built from 13 residues. V lost 6 bases to trimming and J lost 5 bases, with 13 bases between them. Germline V gives CDR1 MNHNY, CDR2 SVGAGI (reference sequence). CDR3 in DNA: TGTGCCAGCAGGGGGGGTGGCTGGGAGACCCAGTACTTC. This sequence encodes CASRGGGWETQYF.

In its sample, this clone was seen once. The chain uses TRBV2 and TRBJ1-5; 7 nucleotides align to TRBD1. The V gene's germline CDR1 is SNHLY and CDR2 FYNNEI. The CDR3 consists of 15 residues. V was clipped by 6 bases and J by 3 bases; unmatched bases: 8. For the CDR3, the DNA is TGTGCCAGCAGAGCCAAACAGGGGTTCAATCAGCCCCAGCATTTT. This sequence encodes CASRAKQGFNQPQHF.

This chain links TRBV3-1 (or the pseudogene TRBV3-2) with TRBJ1-3, with D maybe TRBD1 (5 bases). V was clipped by 4 bases and J by 1 base, with 17 bases between them. Germline CDR1 is LGHDT and CDR2 is YNNKEL (reference sequence). The CDR3 is 17 residues long. The CDR3 region is CASSLRSGLLSGNTIYF. The CDR3 DNA sequence: TGTGCCAGCAGCCTTAGGTCAGGGTTATTATCTGGAAACACCATATATTTT.

The rearrangement joins TRBV28 to TRBJ2-1, with 8 bases fitting TRBD1. CDR3 length: 14 residues. V trimming: 6 bases; J trimming: 9 bases; junction bases outside the gene matches: 10. Germline CDR1 and CDR2: MDHEN and SYDVKM. The chain's CDR3 is CASSLGQGKGEQFF. The CDR3 nucleotides are TGTGCCAGCAGCCTCGGACAGGGTAAAGGTGAGCAGTTCTTC.

The rearrangement uses TRBV29-1 and TRBJ1-1, with TRBD1 identical over 8 bases. The CDR3 runs to 12 residues. The V segment lost 6 bases and the J segment 5 bases; nucleotides outside the gene matches: 5. The germline CDR1 and CDR2 sequences are SQVTM and ANQGSEA. The CDR3 loop is CSVDRARTEAFF. The DNA of the CDR3 is TGCAGCGTGGACAGGGCTCGGACTGAAGCTTTCTTT.

The J gene is TRBJ2-1, the V gene TRBV5-1; 7 bases match TRBD2. The germline V gene has CDR1 SGHRS and CDR2 YFSETQ. CDR3 size: 16 residues. After removal of 3 bases from V and 6 bases from J, the junction contained 12 bases not matched to a gene. The CDR3 loop is CASSWLSGTTPNEQFF. The DNA of the CDR3 is TGCGCCAGCAGCTGGCTCTCCGGGACTACTCCCAATGAGCAGTTCTTC. The full variable domain, in which reference TRBV5-1 and TRBJ2-1 provide the parts outside the CDR3, is KAGVTQTPRYLIKTRGQQVTLSCSPISGHRSVSWYQQTPGQGLQFLFEYFSETQRNKGNFPGRFSGRQFSNSRSEMNVSTLELGDSALYLCASSWLSGTTPNEQFFGPGTRLTVL.

The chain employs TRBV24-1 and TRBJ1-5; 10 nucleotides agree with TRBD1. The CDR3 covers 16 residues. The V gene's germline CDR1 is KGHDR and CDR2 SFDVKD. V trimming: 4 bases; J trimming: 2 bases; junction bases outside the gene matches: 4. The CDR3 loop is CATSDPGTGGNQPQHF. CDR3 nucleotide sequence: TGTGCCACCAGTGACCCCGGGACAGGGGGCAATCAGCCCCAGCATTTT.

The gene calls are TRBV7-8 and TRBJ1-5; D unclear. Trimming took 0 bases from V and 1 from J, leaving 10 bases between them. Germline V CDR1 and CDR2: SGHVS, FQNEAQ. The CDR3 runs to 16 residues. The CDR3 spells CASSLARWESNQPQHF. The CDR3, as DNA: TGTGCCAGCAGCTTAGCGCGCTGGGAGAGCAATCAGCCCCAGCATTTT.

The chain carries TRBV25-1 and TRBJ2-3; D might be TRBD1 (6 bases). The CDR3 consists of 13 residues. V lost 6 bases, J lost 2 bases, and 9 bases lay in between. Per germline, CDR1 MGHDK and CDR2 SYGVNS. CDR3 in DNA: TGTGCCAGCAGCAGACAGGCCACAGATACGCAGTATTTT. It encodes CASSRQATDTQYF.

The chain links TRBV27 to TRBJ2-5; 8 bases fit TRBD2. There are 17 residues in the CDR3. The ends lost 4 bases at V and 1 base at J; junction bases unmatched: 11. CDR1 and CDR2 from the germline V gene are MNHEY and SMNVEV (reference sequence). As DNA, the CDR3 is TGTGCCAGCAGTTCTCAATCGGGACTAGAAGGCCAAGAGACCCAGTACTTC. The encoded protein is CASSSQSGLEGQETQYF.

This sequence joins TRBV7-9 and TRBJ2-5, with a tentative D call TRBD1 (5 bases). The germline V gene has CDR1 SEHNR and CDR2 FQNEAQ (reference sequence). The CDR3 spans 14 residues. Trimming removed 1 base at V and 1 base at J, with 7 bases between. CDR3 in DNA: TGTGCCAGCAGCTTAGTGACAGTCCAAGAGACCCAGTACTTC. It encodes CASSLVTVQETQYF.

V is TRBV10-3 and J is TRBJ1-5, with TRBD1 matching over 7 bases. V dropped 5 bases and J dropped 9; count of bases not matched to a gene: 10. CDR1 ENHRY and CDR2 SYGVKD come from the germline V gene. The length of the CDR3 is 14 residues. CDR3 in DNA: TGTGCCATCAGTAGGACAGGCGAAGGGGTGCCCCAGCATTTT. The encoded protein is CAISRTGEGVPQHF.

The chain is built from TRBV7-6 and TRBJ2-5; D might be TRBD1 (6 bases). V was trimmed by 5 bases and J by 1 base, leaving 17 bases between them. There are 16 residues in the CDR3. Germline CDR1 is SGHVS and CDR2 is FNYEAQ. The chain's CDR3 is CASSILVQGAQETQYF. In nucleotides, the CDR3 is TGTGCCAGCAGCATTCTGGTACAGGGAGCCCAAGAGACCCAGTACTTC.